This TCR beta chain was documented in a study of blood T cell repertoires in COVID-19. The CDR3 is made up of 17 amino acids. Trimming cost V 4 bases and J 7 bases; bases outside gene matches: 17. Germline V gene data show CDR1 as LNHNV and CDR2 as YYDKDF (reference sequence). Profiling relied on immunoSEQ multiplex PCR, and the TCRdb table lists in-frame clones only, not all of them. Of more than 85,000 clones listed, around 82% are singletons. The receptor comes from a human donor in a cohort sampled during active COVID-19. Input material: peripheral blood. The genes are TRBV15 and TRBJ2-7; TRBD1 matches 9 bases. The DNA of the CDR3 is TGTGCCACCAGCAACATTCTGGGGGACAGGGCTCTTAGGGAGCAGTACTTC. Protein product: CATSNILGDRALREQYF. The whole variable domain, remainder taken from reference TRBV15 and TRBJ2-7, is DAMVIQNPRYQVTQFGKPVTLSCSQTLNHNVMYWYQQKSSQAPKLLFHYYDKDFNNEADTPDNFQSRRPNTSFCFLDIRSPGLGDTAMYLCATSNILGDRALREQYFGPGTRLTVT.